Below, 27 T cell receptor beta chains from the same sample are listed, as sequenced in a study of T-cell memory formation after mild COVID-19. Via MiXCR, TCRdb re-called the 5' RACE reads, giving one row per CDR3 protein. The profile shows 300,000 to 400,000 distinct CDR3 sequences, approximately 14% of them singletons. The material sequenced was PBMCs or a T cell subset sorted from them (not recorded which). The receptors stem from a man between 18 and 29 years old who had mild COVID-19 (a few samples of this study predate the infection). Cell type and time point are not known.

A few counts support this clonotype. The CDR3 bases are TGCGCCAGCAGTGGAGGGACAAGTATCGATGAGCAGTTCTTC. Translated, it gives CASSGGTSIDEQFF. This chain uses TRBV5-1 with TRBJ2-1; D may correspond to TRBD1 or TRBD2 (6 bases each). Between the trimmed V and J ends, which lost 5 bases and 8 bases, there was a span of 17 bases. CDR3 size: 14 residues. Germline assignment: CDR1 SGHRS and CDR2 YFSETQ.

V and J are TRBV9 and TRBJ2-2, with D perhaps TRBD2 (6 bases). Germline V CDR1 and CDR2: SGDLS, YYNGEE. This CDR3 region has 15 residues. V lost 0 bases, J lost 4 bases, and 10 bases lay in between. The CDR3 coding sequence is TGTGCCAGCAGCGTAGTGGGGGGAGGCACCGGGGAGCTGTTTTTT. Translation: CASSVVGGGTGELFF.

The chain carries TRBV4-1 and TRBJ2-1; TRBD2 matches at 10 bases. Trimming took 0 bases from V and 7 from J; bases not matched to a gene: 6. Germline loops: CDR1 MGHRA, CDR2 YSYEKL. The CDR3 spans 16 residues. The CDR3 sequence is CASSQEGSGGRNEQFF. DNA of the CDR3: TGCGCCAGCAGCCAAGAGGGTAGCGGGGGGAGAAATGAGCAGTTCTTC.

The chain employs TRBV7-8 and TRBJ2-5, with a weak D call TRBD2 (6 bases). CDR1 and CDR2 (germline): SGHVS, FQNEAQ. The CDR3 contains 14 residues. Trimming removed 5 bases from V and 5 bases from J, with 15 bases in between. CDR3 coding DNA: TGTGCCAGCAGCCCGCACGGGAGTGAGGAGACCCAGTACTTC. This gives the protein CASSPHGSEETQYF.

This clonotype was observed at least ten times. The chain combines TRBV5-1 with TRBJ2-5; D possibly uses TRBD1 or TRBD2 (7 bases each). CDR3 size: 15 residues. CDR1 and CDR2 from the germline V gene are SGHRS and YFSETQ. Trimming took 4 bases from V and 5 from J, leaving 18 bases between them. CDR3 in amino acids: CASSAGDSSRETQYF. The CDR3 DNA is TGCGCCAGCAGCGCGGGGGACAGCTCCCGGGAGACCCAGTACTTC.

This clonotype appeared many times. This rearrangement joins TRBV4-3 to TRBJ1-5; 7 nucleotides align to TRBD1. The germline gives CDR1 LGHNA, CDR2 YSLEER. The V and J ends lost 5 bases and 6 bases, in that order; junction bases with no gene match: 7. The CDR3 is made up of 14 amino acids. This CDR3 is CASSYRQGGQPQHF. CDR3 nucleotide sequence: TGCGCCAGCAGCTACCGACAGGGTGGTCAGCCCCAGCATTTT.

This clonotype turned up a few times. This sequence joins TRBV7-3 and TRBJ1-6; maybe TRBD1 (6 bases). The CDR3 has 15 residues. V shed 3 bases and J shed 7 bases, with 13 bases lying between them. CDR1 is SGHTA, CDR2 FQGTGA, per germline. The CDR3 region is CASSLGGGENSPLHF. The CDR3 DNA is TGTGCCAGCAGCTTGGGAGGGGGTGAGAATTCACCCCTCCACTTT.

J is TRBJ2-3 and V is TRBV28, with 9 bases lining up with TRBD1. The DNA end is a closer match to TRBJ2-7, so the J assignment may be wrong. The CDR3 contains 14 residues. CDR1 MDHEN and CDR2 SYDVKM come from the germline V gene. CDR3 nucleotides: TGTGCCAGCAGTACCTCCTGGACAGGGGACGAGCAGTACGTC. It yields the protein CASSTSWTGDEQYV.

The table lists this clonotype with a few counts. The junction departs from the called germline gene at one end, perhaps through a read error. The gene calls are TRBV20-1 and TRBJ2-5; 8 bases fit TRBD2. CDR3 length equals 14 residues. Germline-derived CDR1 and CDR2 are DFQATT and SNEGSKA (reference sequence). In DNA form, the CDR3 reads TGCAGTGCCTCCCTTCTAGCGGGCCAAGGGACCCAGTACTTC. Amino acid sequence: CSASLLAGQGTQYF.

The chain joins TRBV6-5 to TRBJ1-3; possibly TRBD1 for D (5 bases). The V end lost 7 bases, the J end lost 4 bases, and 14 bases lay between the germline ends. CDR1 and CDR2 (germline): MNHEY, SVGAGI. The length of the CDR3 is 14 residues. CDR3 nucleotide sequence: TGTGCCAGCATTAATTCGGGGACCGGAAACACCATATATTTT. This encodes CASINSGTGNTIYF.

V usage is TRBV4-2 and J usage is TRBJ1-2; a possible D gene is TRBD1 (6 bases). Germline assignment: CDR1 LGHNA and CDR2 YNFKEQ. This CDR3 contains 14 residues. V dropped 3 bases and J dropped 4 bases, with 12 bases sitting between them. CDR3 bases: TGTGCCAGCAGCCAGGGGGGGGGCTCCTATGGCTACACCTTC. Its translation: CASSQGGGSYGYTF.

In this sample, this clonotype turned up a few times. This chain uses TRBV9 with TRBJ1-2; no reliable D call. Germline CDR1 and CDR2: SGDLS and YYNGEE. The CDR3 covers 12 residues. Trimming pared 2 bases from V and 3 bases from J, leaving 5 bases between. CDR3 sequence reads: CASSVAHYGYTF. In DNA, the CDR3 is TGTGCCAGCAGCGTGGCCCACTATGGCTACACCTTC. Using reference TRBV9 and TRBJ1-2 for the parts outside the CDR3, the full variable domain is DSGVTQTPKHLITATGQRVTLRCSPRSGDLSVYWYQQSLDQGLQFLIQYYNGEERAKGNILERFSAQQFPDLHSELNLSSLELGDSALYFCASSVAHYGYTFGSGTRLTVV.

This clonotype has more than one count but fewer than ten. The V and J genes are TRBV9 and TRBJ2-1; D remains unclear. The CDR3 extends over 16 amino acids. Trimming took off 0 bases at V and 1 base at J, with 11 bases between the two ends. Germline values: CDR1 SGDLS, CDR2 YYNGEE. The CDR3, as DNA: TGTGCCAGCAGCGTAGGCCAGTCAATGTCCTACAATGAGCAGTTCTTC. Translated, it gives CASSVGQSMSYNEQFF.

The sample holds a few counts of this clonotype. The CDR3: CASSRDRDREEQYF. For the CDR3, the DNA is TGTGCCAGCAGCCGGGACAGGGATCGGGAGGAGCAGTACTTC. This rearrangement joins TRBV6-1 to TRBJ2-7; 9 nucleotides align to TRBD1. The length of the CDR3 is 14 residues. With 6 bases clipped from V and 7 bases from J, the junction kept 10 bases outside the gene matches. CDR1 is MNHNS and CDR2 is SASEGT in the germline V gene.

Ten or more counts support this clonotype. This rearrangement joins TRBV12-3 or TRBV12-4 to TRBJ2-3; TRBD1 matches at 8 bases. The CDR3 sequence is 15 residues long. J gave up 1 base and V 5 bases, and 5 bases lay outside the gene matches. CDR3: CASSLRGPGTDTQYF. The DNA for the CDR3 is TGTGCCAGCAGTCTCAGGGGGCCTGGCACAGATACGCAGTATTTT.

There are many counts of this clonotype. This chain uses TRBV5-1 with TRBJ2-2; D remains ambiguous. The ends were cut back, 2 bases at V and 6 bases at J, with 8 bases in the middle. The CDR3 covers 13 residues. CDR1 and CDR2 (germline): SGHRS, YFSETQ. The CDR3 region has the DNA TGCGCCAGCAGCTTTCAAGGTTCCGGGGAGCTGTTTTTT. It translates to CASSFQGSGELFF.

The CDR3 DNA is TGTGCCAGCAGCTTAGCTTCTGGGGGCTTTGTTAATTCACCCCTCCACTTT. It encodes CASSLASGGFVNSPLHF. The rearrangement joins TRBV7-2 to TRBJ1-6; the D gene is possibly TRBD1 (6 bases). Trimming left V 0 bases short and J 6 bases short, with 15 bases between. The CDR3 is 17 amino acids. The V gene's germline CDR1 is SGHTA and CDR2 FQGNSA. Together with reference TRBV7-2 and TRBJ1-6, the CDR3 gives the full variable domain: GAGVSQSPSNKVTEKGKDVELRCDPISGHTALYWYRQSLGQGLEFLIYFQGNSAPDKSGLPSDRFSAERTGGSVSTLTIQRTQQEDSAVYLCASSLASGGFVNSPLHFGNGTRLTVT.

This clonotype was recorded a few times. The gene calls are TRBV3-1 and TRBJ2-1; possible D gene TRBD1, 5 bases. Germline-derived CDR1 and CDR2 are LGHDT and YNNKEL (reference sequence). The CDR3 sequence is 17 residues long. Trimming left V 4 bases short and J 0 bases short, with 16 bases between. CDR3 coding DNA: TGTGCCAGCAGCCCCACCACAGGCCAGAGCTCCTACAATGAGCAGTTCTTC. Protein product: CASSPTTGQSSYNEQFF.

This clonotype was observed a few times. The chain employs TRBV5-8 and TRBJ2-3; D is perhaps TRBD1 (6 bases). The germline gives CDR1 SGHTS, CDR2 YDEGEE. The CDR3 totals 14 residues. V was pared by 4 bases and J by 2 bases, with 11 bases between. CDR3 residues: CASSRTEVTDTQYF. The CDR3 DNA is TGTGCCAGCAGCCGGACAGAGGTCACAGATACGCAGTATTTT.

Only a few counts were recorded for this clonotype. The gene calls are TRBV5-1 and TRBJ1-1, with 7 bases lining up with TRBD1. The CDR3 extends over 14 amino acids. Germline CDR1 and CDR2: SGHRS and YFSETQ. V lost 4 bases to trimming and J lost 4 bases; unmatched junction nucleotides: 7. CDR3 coding DNA: TGCGCCAGCAGCACCCGACAGGGCGGCACTGAAGCTTTCTTT. Its translation: CASSTRQGGTEAFF.

This clonotype was counted a few times. The rearrangement uses TRBV10-1 and TRBJ1-2, with D maybe TRBD1 (5 bases). The CDR3 consists of 13 residues. Germline V gives CDR1 WNHNN, CDR2 SYGVQD (reference sequence). The V gene lost 4 bases and the J gene lost 2 bases, with 8 bases spanning the gap. CDR3: CASSGQTNYGYTF. The CDR3 DNA is TGCGCCAGCAGTGGACAGACCAACTATGGCTACACCTTC.

The chain carries TRBV6-4 and TRBJ2-2; TRBD2 might be the D (6 bases). CDR1 is MRHNA and CDR2 is SNTAGT in the germline V gene. The CDR3 has 14 residues. Trimming stripped 2 bases from V and 3 bases from J, with 7 bases between. CDR3 in amino acids: CASSDASDTGELFF. The CDR3 DNA follows: TGTGCCAGCAGTGACGCTAGCGACACCGGGGAGCTGTTTTTT.

V usage is TRBV6-2 or TRBV6-3 and J usage is TRBJ2-3; 9 bases match TRBD2. V lost 6 bases, J lost 3 bases, and 4 bases stayed unmatched. Germline assignment: CDR1 MNHEY and CDR2 SVGEGT. The CDR3 contains 14 residues. The CDR3 protein is CASSTGLATDTQYF. The DNA for the CDR3 is TGTGCCAGCAGCACGGGACTAGCTACAGATACGCAGTATTTT.

In this sample, this clonotype turned up many times. V and J are TRBV7-3 and TRBJ2-2, with 7 bases fitting TRBD1. The germline V gene has CDR1 SGHTA and CDR2 FQGTGA. V shed 5 bases, J shed 4 bases, and the junction held 1 base outside the gene matches. The CDR3 covers 13 residues. In DNA form, the CDR3 reads TGTGCCAGCAGCAGGGGGCTCACCGGGGAGCTGTTTTTT. It translates to CASSRGLTGELFF.

The rearrangement uses TRBV12-3 or TRBV12-4 and TRBJ2-5; D unclear. V shed 2 bases and J shed 6 bases, with 4 bases lying between them. The CDR3 contains 11 residues. DNA for the CDR3: TGTGCCAGCAGTTTAAAGCAGACCCAGTACTTC. Translating gives CASSLKQTQYF.

This clonotype has only a few counts. The chain links TRBV5-1 to TRBJ1-3; D remains unclear. CDR3 length: 13 amino acids. V was shortened by 2 bases and J by 8 bases, with 11 bases between the two germline ends. The V gene's germline CDR1 is SGHRS and CDR2 YFSETQ. CDR3 residues: CASSFDTRDTIYF. The CDR3 nucleotides are TGCGCCAGCAGCTTCGACACCCGGGACACCATATATTTT.

The V and J genes are TRBV9 and TRBJ2-7, with D hard to call. V lost 0 bases, J lost 3 bases, and 10 bases lay in between. CDR3 length equals 14 residues. Germline V lookup: CDR1 SGDLS, CDR2 YYNGEE. For the CDR3, the DNA is TGTGCCAGCAGCGTAGATGGGGTGGGCTACGAGCAGTACTTC. Protein: CASSVDGVGYEQYF.